The 10 T cell receptor beta chains given below trace back to one sample, sequenced in a study of patients and donors after allogeneic stem cell transplantation. TCRdb reprocessed the RT-PCR reads with MiXCR, giving one entry per CDR3 protein. Of under 200,000 distinct CDR3 sequences listed, 30% are singletons. The material sequenced was blood, either unsorted or a sorted T cell fraction (not recorded which). These receptors all come from a human donor who was either an allogeneic HSCT recipient or a stem cell or donor lymphocyte infusion donor (not recorded which). It is not recorded whose cells these are; they may come from a transplant donor.

This clonotype was seen more than once but under ten times. V is TRBV2 and J is TRBJ2-2; D gene unclear. Trimming pared 3 bases from V and 1 base from J, leaving 12 bases between. This CDR3 has 16 amino acids. Germline lookup yields CDR1 SNHLY and CDR2 FYNNEI. CDR3 in DNA: TGTGCCAGCAGTGACCTCCCGGCACAGAACACCGGGGAGCTGTTTTTT. Its protein is CASSDLPAQNTGELFF.

The chain combines TRBV4-3 with TRBJ2-3, with D possibly being TRBD1 (7 bases). The CDR3 is 14 residues long. Germline-derived CDR1 and CDR2 are LGHNA and YSLEER. The V end lost 10 bases, the J end lost 5 bases, and 19 bases lay between the germline ends. The CDR3: CATSGRGAEDTQYF. CDR3 nucleotides: TGCGCCACCTCGGGCAGGGGGGCCGAAGATACGCAGTATTTT.

This chain links TRBV4-3 with TRBJ1-6; possible D gene TRBD1, 6 bases. The germline CDR1 and CDR2 sequences are LGHNA and YSLEER. The germline V and J ends were trimmed by 3 bases and 9 bases, with 21 bases remaining between them. CDR3 length equals 17 residues. CDR3 nucleotide sequence: TGCGCCAGCAGCCACAGCCCCCCCGGCGGGGGCGGTTCACCCCTCCACTTT. This sequence encodes CASSHSPPGGGGSPLHF.

This chain uses TRBV6-5 with TRBJ1-1; 11 bases match TRBD1. This CDR3 is built from 16 residues. The germline gives CDR1 MNHEY, CDR2 SVGAGI. V lost 0 bases to trimming and J lost 4 bases; unmatched junction nucleotides: 4. This chain's CDR3 is CASSYSPGQGGTEAFF. CDR3 DNA: TGTGCCAGCAGTTACTCCCCGGGACAGGGGGGCACTGAAGCTTTCTTT.

The chain combines TRBV20-1 with TRBJ2-7, with D perhaps TRBD1 (6 bases). The V end was cut by 6 bases, the J end by 2 bases, with 11 bases between. The CDR3 is 12 residues long. The V gene's germline CDR1 is DFQATT and CDR2 SNEGSKA (reference sequence). The CDR3 spells CSAPGHAYEQYF. In DNA form, the CDR3 reads TGCAGTGCACCGGGACACGCCTACGAGCAGTACTTC.

This clonotype came up once. The chain links TRBV14 to TRBJ2-7, with D perhaps matching TRBD1 or TRBD2 (5 bases each). The germline CDR1 and CDR2 sequences are SGHDN and FVKESK. The CDR3 runs 14 residues. V was shortened by 5 bases and J by 3 bases, with 14 bases between the two germline ends. The CDR3 here is CASSTGTGSYEQYF. CDR3 bases: TGTGCCAGCAGCACCGGGACGGGCAGCTACGAGCAGTACTTC. The entire variable domain, with the rest obtained from reference TRBV14 and TRBJ2-7, is as follows: EAGVTQFPSHSVIEKGQTVTLRCDPISGHDNLYWYRRVMGKEIKFLLHFVKESKQDESGMPNNRFLAERTGGTYSTLKVQPAELEDSGVYFCASSTGTGSYEQYFGPGTRLTVT.

This clonotype was found a few times. The gene calls are TRBV6-5 and TRBJ2-7; TRBD2 matches 8 bases. Germline-derived CDR1 and CDR2 are MNHEY and SVGAGI. The CDR3 is 14 amino acids. The ends lost 3 bases at V and 2 bases at J; junction bases unmatched: 3. The CDR3 spells CASSYAAGAYEQYF. In DNA, the CDR3 is TGTGCCAGCAGTTATGCAGCGGGAGCCTACGAGCAGTACTTC.

V gene TRBV4-3 combines with J gene TRBJ2-5; 7 positions match TRBD1. Trimming cost V 2 bases and J 1 base; bases outside gene matches: 7. The CDR3 has 16 amino acids. CDR1 and CDR2 (germline): LGHNA, YSLEER. The CDR3 sequence is CASSQSYYRGQETQYF. The DNA of the CDR3 is TGCGCCAGCAGCCAATCCTACTACAGGGGCCAAGAGACCCAGTACTTC.

The gene calls are TRBV28 and TRBJ1-4; D is uncertain. There are 16 residues in the CDR3. The ends were cut back, 1 base at V and 10 bases at J, with 19 bases in the middle. Germline V gene data show CDR1 as MDHEN and CDR2 as SYDVKM. The CDR3 loop reads CASSLSPLVHYRKLFF. CDR3 DNA sequence: TGTGCCAGCAGTTTATCCCCGCTGGTCCACTATAGAAAACTGTTTTTT.

The chain combines TRBV10-3 with TRBJ2-5; D unresolved. Per germline, CDR1 ENHRY and CDR2 SYGVKD. Trimming removed 3 bases from V and 3 bases from J, with 8 bases in between. The CDR3 runs 13 residues. The CDR3 DNA reads as TGTGCCATCAGTGATCCTGGGAAAGAGACCCAGTACTTC. Its protein product is CAISDPGKETQYF.